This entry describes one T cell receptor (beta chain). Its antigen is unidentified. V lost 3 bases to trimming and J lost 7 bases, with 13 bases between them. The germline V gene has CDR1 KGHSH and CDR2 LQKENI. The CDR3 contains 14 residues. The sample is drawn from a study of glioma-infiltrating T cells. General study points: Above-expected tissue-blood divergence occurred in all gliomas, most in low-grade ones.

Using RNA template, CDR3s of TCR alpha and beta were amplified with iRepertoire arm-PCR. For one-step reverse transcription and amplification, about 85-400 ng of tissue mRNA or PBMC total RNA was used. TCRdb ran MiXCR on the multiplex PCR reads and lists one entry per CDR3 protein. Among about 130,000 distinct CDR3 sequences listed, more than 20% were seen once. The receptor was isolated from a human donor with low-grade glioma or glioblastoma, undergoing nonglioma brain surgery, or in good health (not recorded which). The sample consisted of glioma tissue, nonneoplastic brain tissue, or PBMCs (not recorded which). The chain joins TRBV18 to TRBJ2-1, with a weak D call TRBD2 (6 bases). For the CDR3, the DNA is TGTGCCAGCTCACCCGGATACGCGGGGAATGAGCAGTTCTTC. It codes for CASSPGYAGNEQFF.